Listed here is a single T cell receptor (beta chain). This clonotype was counted between two and nine times. The target of this receptor is not known. Qualities for individual bases were not recorded, and no much larger clone is one base off. TCR cDNA was synthesized by 5'RACE template switching, which introduced a universal primer site and unique molecular identifiers. Priming for cDNA synthesis came from both the TCR alpha and TCR beta constant segments. Libraries were amplified in two PCR steps, with sample barcodes and sequencing adapters added in the second step. Sequencing of libraries was done on Illumina HiSeq 2500 (2x100 bp) or NovaSeq (2x150 bp). The source study handled its data this way. MIGEC was used to demultiplex reads and collapse the reads into UMI consensus sequences, and MiXCR was used for V(D)J alignment. Vaccine-responding clonotypes were identified with edgeR using replicate PBMC samples, with FDR below 0.01 and a log2 fold change above 5 up to day 15 being required. Each bulk clonotype was labeled CD4 or CD8 based on which sequenced repertoire, CD4 or CD8, contained the clonotype at higher abundance. TCRdb cleaned the public reads at Q25 with fastp, built clones with MiXCR and kept in-frame beta chains. One record per CDR3 amino acid sequence lists the most common genes and DNA. The V and J calls shown here were made by TCRdb, not taken from the authors' results. The sample has approximately 550,000 distinct CDR3 sequences on record, approximately 13% of them singletons. Of the sample, over 12% is held by the ten largest clones.

There are 14 amino acids in the CDR3, from cysteine to phenylalanine inclusive. Only the CDR3 part of the read is kept: 42 bases, read in frame from the first base. Taken from the germline V gene, the CDR1 and CDR2 loops are MDHEN and SYDVKM. V and J lose 3 bases and 3 bases, and a span of 9 bases separates them. These data belong to a study of T cells after yellow fever vaccination (dated by TCRdb to about 2019). General notes on the study: Libraries from fractions with low cell numbers were prepared with the SMART-Seq v4 Ultra Low Input RNA kit. Blood was collected at multiple timepoints before and after primary and secondary immunization, and bulk PBMC replicates and cell subsets were isolated. Two healthy male donors, one aged 18 to 30 and one aged 30 to 40 years, were included in the cohort. To track T-cell clones before and after primary and booster YFV17D yellow fever vaccination, bulk TCR alpha and beta repertoires were sequenced longitudinally. What the research found in general, with its limitations: Because abundant contaminating clonotypes from the bulk population could be contained in FACS-sorted repertoires, computational filtering was required. A small fraction of clonotypes appeared in both the CD4 and CD8 compartments, likely as a result of convergent recombination. Only a couple of donors were included in the study, so the extent to which the findings can be generalized is limited. Most clones expanded after primary vaccination (almost 97% of CD4 and 88% of CD8) were re-detected after the booster, suggesting that broad memory maintenance occurred. Compared with the primary T-cell response, the secondary T-cell response was weaker but faster, peaking on day 5 rather than day 15.

Interpreted using the paper, the treatment or condition label stands for: live attenuated yellow fever vaccine strain. At every blood-draw timepoint, two biological replicates of bulk PBMCs were collected. PBMCs were isolated from peripheral blood using a standard Ficoll-Paque protocol. TriZol was used to extract RNA from bulk PBMCs, CD4 and CD8 fractions, and dextramer-positive and dextramer-negative fractions. The material was PBMCs, obtained on the day of the yellow fever booster vaccination. The receptor chain draws on TRBV28 and TRBJ2-1; TRBD2 is perhaps the D gene, given 5 matching bases. This clonotype originated in a man aged 30 to 45 who received the YFV17D yellow fever vaccine. The CDR3 here reads CASSFRGNYNEQFF. The DNA sequence reads TGTGCCAGCAGTTTTCGGGGTAACTACAATGAGCAGTTCTTC.